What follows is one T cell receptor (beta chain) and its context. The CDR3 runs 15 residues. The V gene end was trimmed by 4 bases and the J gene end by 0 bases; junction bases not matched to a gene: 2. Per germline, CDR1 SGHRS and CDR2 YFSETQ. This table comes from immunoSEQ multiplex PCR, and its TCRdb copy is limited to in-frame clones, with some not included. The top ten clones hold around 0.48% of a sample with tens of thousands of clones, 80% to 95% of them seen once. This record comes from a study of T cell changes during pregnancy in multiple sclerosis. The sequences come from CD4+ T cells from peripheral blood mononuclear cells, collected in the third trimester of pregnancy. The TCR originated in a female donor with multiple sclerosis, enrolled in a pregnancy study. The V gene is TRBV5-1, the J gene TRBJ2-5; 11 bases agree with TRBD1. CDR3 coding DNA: TGCGCCAGCAGCAGGGACAGGGGGGACCAAGAGACCCAGTACTTC. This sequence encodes CASSRDRGDQETQYF.